This T cell receptor (beta chain) came from a study of OX40 agonist ivuxolimab in advanced cancers. At the level of the study: Among those treated, three patients had partial responses, one with hepatocellular carcinoma and two with cutaneous melanoma.

Profiling relied on immunoSEQ multiplex PCR, and the TCRdb table lists in-frame clones only, not all of them. The data contain some 70,000 clones, about 88% of them seen just once; the ten biggest clones take up about 1%. V was shortened by 6 bases and J by 5 bases, with 18 bases between the two germline ends. Germline-derived CDR1 and CDR2 are KGHSH and LQKENI. This CDR3 spans 15 amino acids. The V call is TRBV18, the J call TRBJ2-3; possible D gene TRBD1, 6 bases. The receptor comes from an adult with an advanced solid tumor such as melanoma, head and neck, liver or kidney cancer. The sample was CD4+ or CD8+ T cells sorted from blood, taken in a trial of the OX40 agonist ivuxolimab. Here the CDR3 DNA reads TGTGCCAGCTCTCAATATAACAGGGTTGGAGATACGCAGTATTTT. It yields the protein CASSQYNRVGDTQYF.